The T cell receptor beta chain under discussion was sequenced for a study of graft-versus-host responses after intestinal transplantation. Data came from immunoSEQ multiplex PCR; TCRdb stores just in-frame clones and leaves some out. The sample has more than 70,000 clones, roughly nine tenths seen once; the top ten hold around 0.11%. V shed 6 bases and J shed 5 bases, with 16 bases lying between them. CDR3 length: 14 residues. Germline V gene sequence: CDR1 LNHDA, CDR2 SQIVND (reference sequence). About this clone: Its matching antigen is unknown.

Study-wide findings and caveats: Early after transplant, HvG clones declined as circulating GvH clones peaked.

This clonotype originated in a human donor who received an intestinal transplant. This chain uses TRBV19 with TRBJ1-2, with D possibly TRBD1 on 5 matching bases. The sequenced sample was unstimulated CD4+ T cells sorted from spleen or lymph node cells, obtained before intestinal transplant. The CDR3 loop is CASSLEGTHYGYTF. The CDR3 DNA reads as TGTGCCAGTAGCCTCGAGGGGACTCATTATGGCTACACCTTC.